The entry below gives a single TCR beta chain sequence along with its context. This sample is drawn from a study of blood T cell repertoires in COVID-19. Measured with immunoSEQ multiplex PCR; TCRdb has only the in-frame clones, and not every one. The table includes under 95,000 clones, 88% detected once. The V segment lost 3 bases and the J segment 2 bases; nucleotides outside the gene matches: 4. Germline CDR1 and CDR2: KGHDR and SFDVKD. This CDR3 contains 16 residues. The chain uses TRBV24-1 and TRBJ2-1, with 9 bases fitting TRBD2. This TCR derives from a human donor in a cohort sampled during active COVID-19. What was sequenced was peripheral blood. CDR3 amino acids: CATSDIGLATYNEQFF. In DNA form, the CDR3 reads TGTGCCACCAGTGATATAGGACTAGCGACCTACAATGAGCAGTTCTTC.